This is a list of T cell receptor beta chains from one sample in a study of blood T cell repertoires in COVID-19. Profiled with immunoSEQ multiplex PCR; TCRdb holds only in-frame clones, not every one. Among around 24,000 clones listed, around 86% were seen once. The specimen was peripheral blood. These TCRs come from a woman aged 80 or older with acute or convalescent COVID-19. Each CDR3 is given with its conserved first and last residue. The D gene is left open where the match is weak. Some rows have no size entry. The others give once, few or many, or a class for an expanded clone.

D: NA
size: NA
V: TRBV6-6
J: TRBJ1-2
DNA: TGTGCCAGCTCGGACAGTACTATATCTGGCTACACCTTC
CDR3: CASSDSTISGYTF

D: TRBD1
size: NA
V: TRBV7-8
J: TRBJ1-2
DNA: TGTGCCAGCAGCGCACAGGGGTTGGGCACCTTC
CDR3: CASSAQGLGTF

D: TRBD1
size: NA
V: TRBV10-1
J: TRBJ1-2
DNA: TGCGCCATCCTGGACAGGGAAAATGGCTACACCTTC
CDR3: CAILDRENGYTF

D: TRBD1
size: few
V: TRBV2
J: TRBJ1-4
DNA: TGTGCCAGCAGAATTAGGACAGGGGCAGTTGAAAAACTGTTTTTT
CDR3: CASRIRTGAVEKLFF

D: TRBD1
size: NA
V: TRBV19
J: TRBJ1-3
DNA: TGTGCCAGTAGTATAACAGGGGCCCGCACCATATATTTT
CDR3: CASSITGARTIYF

D: NA
size: NA
V: TRBV19
J: TRBJ1-5
DNA: TGTGCCACTTCCCTCGGGGGTAGCAATCAGCCCCAGCATTTT
CDR3: CATSLGGSNQPQHF

D: NA
size: NA
V: TRBV2
J: TRBJ1-5
DNA: TGTGCCAGCAGTTTTTCGTCTTATAGCAATCAGCCCCAGCATTTT
CDR3: CASSFSSYSNQPQHF

D: TRBD1
size: NA
V: TRBV7-2
J: TRBJ1-2
DNA: TGTGCCAGCAGCGCGAACAGGGGGCTACTTAACTATGGCTACACCTTC
CDR3: CASSANRGLLNYGYTF

D: TRBD1
size: NA
V: TRBV7-2
J: TRBJ2-1
DNA: TGTGCCAGCAGCTTAGCGGGAACGGGACAGGCCTCGAATGAGCAGTTCTTC
CDR3: CASSLAGTGQASNEQFF

D: NA
size: NA
V: TRBV29-1
J: TRBJ1-3
DNA: TGCAGCGTTGGAGGGGGTACAGGGAGCGACCTTGGCACCATATATTTT
CDR3: CSVGGGTGSDLGTIYF

D: NA
size: NA
V: TRBV7-2
J: TRBJ1-2
DNA: TGTGCCAGCAGCCTAAACCCCGGGGGAGGGATGGGTGGCTACACCTTC
CDR3: CASSLNPGGGMGGYTF

D: TRBD1
size: NA
V: TRBV6-5
J: TRBJ1-5
DNA: TGTGCCAGCAGTTCAGGGGGCTTGGGCAATCAGCCCCAGCATTTT
CDR3: CASSSGGLGNQPQHF

D: TRBD1
size: NA
V: TRBV6-5
J: TRBJ2-5
DNA: TGTGCCAGCAGTCCTCCGACAGGGGGGGAAGAGACCCAGTACTTC
CDR3: CASSPPTGGEETQYF

D: TRBD1
size: NA
V: TRBV29-1
J: TRBJ1-2
DNA: TGCAGCGCTAGGTCGGACAGGCCGGCCCTCTATGGCTACACCTTC
CDR3: CSARSDRPALYGYTF

D: NA
size: once
V: TRBV6-6
J: TRBJ1-5
DNA: TGTGCCAGCACCCTGGTACAGGGAGGCAATCAGCCCCAGCATTTT
CDR3: CASTLVQGGNQPQHF

D: NA
size: NA
V: TRBV5-6
J: TRBJ2-5
DNA: TGTGCCAGCAGCTTCGACTACCAAGAGACCCAGTACTTC
CDR3: CASSFDYQETQYF

D: TRBD1
size: NA
V: TRBV11-2
J: TRBJ1-1
DNA: TGTGCCAGCAGCTCAGGGGGCAAATACGCTGAAGCTTTCTTT
CDR3: CASSSGGKYAEAFF

D: TRBD1
size: once
V: TRBV13
J: TRBJ1-1
DNA: TGTGCCAGCAGCCGACAGGGGACAGGAGAAGCTTTCTTT
CDR3: CASSRQGTGEAFF

D: TRBD1
size: NA
V: TRBV4-1
J: TRBJ2-5
DNA: TGCGCCAGCAGCCCTAGACAGGGGGCGGTCTACGAGACCCAGTACTTC
CDR3: CASSPRQGAVYETQYF

D: TRBD2
size: NA
V: TRBV11-2
J: TRBJ2-3
DNA: TGTGCCAGCAGCTCCCTGGCGGGGGGGGACACAGATACGCAGTATTTT
CDR3: CASSSLAGGDTDTQYF

D: TRBD1
size: NA
V: TRBV7-2
J: TRBJ1-6
DNA: TGTGCCAGCAGCCCCCGCCCGGGACAGGAAGGTTCACCCCTCCACTTT
CDR3: CASSPRPGQEGSPLHF

D: NA
size: NA
V: TRBV7-2
J: TRBJ2-7
DNA: TGTGCCAGCAGCCTTGAGCGTTCCTCCTACGAGCAGTACTTC
CDR3: CASSLERSSYEQYF

D: TRBD2
size: NA
V: TRBV11-3
J: TRBJ2-5
DNA: TGTGCCAGCAGCTTAGATGGTAGCGGGCAAGAGACCCAGTACTTC
CDR3: CASSLDGSGQETQYF

D: TRBD1
size: NA
V: TRBV19
J: TRBJ1-4
DNA: TGTGCCAGTAAAGACAGGGGGCTTGGTGCTAATGAAAAACTGTTTTTT
CDR3: CASKDRGLGANEKLFF

D: TRBD1
size: NA
V: TRBV11-2
J: TRBJ2-7
DNA: TGTGCCAGCAGCCCAACCGGCAGGGGGCGCGAGCAGTACTTC
CDR3: CASSPTGRGREQYF

D: TRBD2
size: NA
V: TRBV3-1/TRBV3-2
J: TRBJ2-6
DNA: TGTGCCAGCAGTCGTCGGGCGGGGACTAGCGCCACCTCTGGGGCCAACGTCCTGACTTTC
CDR3: CASSRRAGTSATSGANVLTF

D: TRBD1
size: once
V: TRBV18
J: TRBJ2-1
DNA: TGTGCCAGCTCACCACCAGTGACAGGGTCTCTGGGGGAGCAGTTCTTC
CDR3: CASSPPVTGSLGEQFF

D: NA
size: NA
V: TRBV19
J: TRBJ2-1
DNA: TGTGCCAGTAGTCCCCAGGAGGGAAGGGACTGGCGAAAGCAGTTCTTC
CDR3: CASSPQEGRDWRKQFF

D: NA
size: NA
V: TRBV10-1
J: TRBJ1-1
DNA: TGCGCCAGCCCCTGGGGACTCGACACTGAAGCTTTCTTT
CDR3: CASPWGLDTEAFF

D: NA
size: NA
V: TRBV29-1
J: TRBJ1-2
DNA: TGCAGCGTTGGGGCAGACCCGTTTAACTATGGCTACACCTTC
CDR3: CSVGADPFNYGYTF

D: TRBD2
size: NA
V: TRBV5-1
J: TRBJ2-3
DNA: TGCGCCAGCAGCTTGGGACTAGCAGGCACAGATACGCAGTATTTT
CDR3: CASSLGLAGTDTQYF

D: TRBD2
size: NA
V: TRBV9
J: TRBJ2-3
DNA: TGTGCCAGCAGCACGACTAGCGGGAGATTGACAGATACGCAGTATTTT
CDR3: CASSTTSGRLTDTQYF

D: NA
size: NA
V: TRBV6-6
J: TRBJ1-3
DNA: TGTGCCAGCAGACCCGGGACATACTCTGGAAACACCATATATTTT
CDR3: CASRPGTYSGNTIYF

D: NA
size: once
V: TRBV29-1
J: TRBJ1-1
DNA: TGCAGCGTGGGGGGAGAGGGGCTCGGGGACACTGAAGCTTTCTTT
CDR3: CSVGGEGLGDTEAFF

D: NA
size: NA
V: TRBV4-1
J: TRBJ1-6
DNA: TGCGCCAGCAGCCAAGAAGGGGCCGTGAGGTCACCCCTCCACTTT
CDR3: CASSQEGAVRSPLHF

D: TRBD2
size: NA
V: TRBV27
J: TRBJ2-3
DNA: TGTGCCAGCAGTTTAACAGCGGGAGGTGGCACAGATACGCAGTATTTT
CDR3: CASSLTAGGGTDTQYF

D: NA
size: NA
V: TRBV6-2/TRBV6-3
J: TRBJ2-5
DNA: TGTGCCAGCAGTTACACGAAGGGGGTCGGGGAGACCCAGTACTTC
CDR3: CASSYTKGVGETQYF

D: NA
size: NA
V: TRBV29-1
J: TRBJ2-2
DNA: TGCAGCGCCGGGGAGGGGGCGAACACCGGGGAGCTGTTTTTT
CDR3: CSAGEGANTGELFF

D: NA
size: once
V: TRBV6-5
J: TRBJ1-6
DNA: TGTGCCAGCATCTGGGGGGAAGGATCACCCCTCCACTTT
CDR3: CASIWGEGSPLHF

D: TRBD1
size: NA
V: TRBV11-1
J: TRBJ1-4
DNA: TGTGCCAGCAGCACGGACAGGGAGGGCGAAAAACTGTTTTTT
CDR3: CASSTDREGEKLFF

D: TRBD1
size: NA
V: TRBV7-3
J: TRBJ2-3
DNA: TGTGCCAGCAGCTTCACCGGGACAGGGGCCACAGATACGCAGTATTTT
CDR3: CASSFTGTGATDTQYF

D: NA
size: NA
V: TRBV12-3/TRBV12-4
J: TRBJ2-7
DNA: TGTGCCAGCAAAAGGGGCGACTCCTACGAGCAGTACTTC
CDR3: CASKRGDSYEQYF

D: NA
size: few
V: TRBV7-9
J: TRBJ2-6
DNA: TGTGCCAGCAGGGTTGAACACTCTGGGGCCAACGTCCTGACTTTC
CDR3: CASRVEHSGANVLTF

D: NA
size: NA
V: TRBV5-1
J: TRBJ2-7
DNA: TGCGCCAGCAGCCCGTCCCGGGACATCTACGAGCAGTACTTC
CDR3: CASSPSRDIYEQYF

D: NA
size: NA
V: TRBV11-3
J: TRBJ1-1
DNA: TGTGCCAGCAGCTTGAGTACCGGGACACTTCACACTGAAGCTTTCTTT
CDR3: CASSLSTGTLHTEAFF

D: TRBD1
size: NA
V: TRBV7-2
J: TRBJ1-2
DNA: TGTGCCAGCAGCTTCTCGGGACAGTCCCATGGCTACACCTTC
CDR3: CASSFSGQSHGYTF

D: TRBD1
size: NA
V: TRBV10-3
J: TRBJ1-4
DNA: TGTGCCATCAGTTCATCCAAACAGGGGGCAACTAATGAAAAACTGTTTTTT
CDR3: CAISSSKQGATNEKLFF

D: TRBD2
size: NA
V: TRBV5-1
J: TRBJ2-7
DNA: TGCGCCAGCAGCCTTAGCGGGGGGAGCTCCTACGAGCAGTACTTC
CDR3: CASSLSGGSSYEQYF

D: NA
size: NA
V: TRBV30
J: TRBJ2-1
DNA: TGTGCCTGGAGCGAGGACTCGTACAATGAGCAGTTCTTC
CDR3: CAWSEDSYNEQFF

D: NA
size: NA
V: TRBV10-2
J: TRBJ1-4
DNA: TGCGCCAGCAGTGGGTCCGGGGGGAACGAAAAACTGTTTTTT
CDR3: CASSGSGGNEKLFF

D: TRBD1
size: NA
V: TRBV6-6
J: TRBJ1-2
DNA: TGTGCCAGCAGTCGGCGGACAGGGGAGTTTGCCACCTTC
CDR3: CASSRRTGEFATF

D: NA
size: once
V: TRBV30
J: TRBJ1-5
DNA: TGTGCCTTGTCGTCCGGAGGTGGCAATCAGCCCCAGCATTTT
CDR3: CALSSGGGNQPQHF

D: NA
size: NA
V: TRBV28
J: TRBJ1-2
DNA: TGTGCCAGCAGTTCCGACAGTTTCTATGGCTACACCTTC
CDR3: CASSSDSFYGYTF

D: TRBD1
size: NA
V: TRBV9
J: TRBJ1-4
DNA: TGTGCCAGCAGCGTAGGGTGGGGACAGGGCAGCGAAAAACTGTTTTTT
CDR3: CASSVGWGQGSEKLFF

D: TRBD1
size: NA
V: TRBV12-5
J: TRBJ1-4
DNA: TGTGCTAGTGGTTTGGGGCAGGGGGCTGAAAAACTGTTTTTT
CDR3: CASGLGQGAEKLFF

D: NA
size: few
V: TRBV5-1
J: TRBJ1-2
DNA: TGCGCCAGCAGCTTTGAAGGCCAGGGTAGGGTCGGCTACACCTTC
CDR3: CASSFEGQGRVGYTF

D: TRBD1
size: NA
V: TRBV5-1
J: TRBJ1-4
DNA: TGCGCCAGCAGCTTGATGGGACAGCAAGAAAAACTGTTTTTT
CDR3: CASSLMGQQEKLFF

D: NA
size: few
V: TRBV6-5
J: TRBJ1-1
DNA: TGTGCCAGCATTTTTCGGGGGAGAACTGAAGCTTTCTTT
CDR3: CASIFRGRTEAFF

D: NA
size: few
V: TRBV5-5
J: TRBJ1-1
DNA: TGTGCCAGCAGCCGGGTCAGGGAATCAGAAGCTTTCTTT
CDR3: CASSRVRESEAFF

D: TRBD1
size: NA
V: TRBV27
J: TRBJ2-3
DNA: TGTGCCAGCGGACGTGACAGGGTTGGTACAGATACGCAGTATTTT
CDR3: CASGRDRVGTDTQYF